This T cell receptor (beta chain) appears in the sequencing data of a study of blood T cell repertoires in COVID-19. The data were produced by immunoSEQ multiplex PCR, yet TCRdb's version contains in-frame clones alone and is incomplete. The sample has 55,000 to 65,000 clones, 85% to 90% seen once; the top ten hold about 9%. V lost 0 bases, J lost 2 bases, and 18 bases lay in between. This CDR3 has 18 amino acids. Germline assignment: CDR1 KGHSH and CDR2 LQKENI. The sequence was collected from a human donor with active COVID-19. The donor label of this sample is uncertain. The sequenced material came from peripheral blood. The chain is built from TRBV18 and TRBJ2-3, with a weak D call TRBD1 (6 bases). CDR3 sequence (DNA): TGTGCCAGCTCACCACCGAATCCGGGACACTTGTTCACAGATACGCAGTATTTT. Amino acids: CASSPPNPGHLFTDTQYF.